This T cell receptor (beta chain) emerged from a study of cytomegalovirus exposure and HLA in healthy donors. With 8 bases removed from V and 8 bases from J, the gap between germline ends came to 18 bases. The CDR3 covers 14 residues. Germline loops: CDR1 MNHNS, CDR2 SASEGT. Study observations and caveats: Most TCR sequences were uncommon, yet certain public TCRs appeared in many donors. As was reported, the HLA-A and HLA-B alleles of most subjects were accurately predicted from TCR beta sequences. Presence/absence comparisons presumed near-even sequencing depth among donors. Immune exposure data for these donors was limited to CMV serostatus.

Worth noting for this clone: Its cognate antigen is unknown.

Primers: 60 Vbeta forward and 13 Jbeta reverse. Clones were read by immunoSEQ multiplex PCR, and TCRdb kept only the in-frame ones, dropping some. The table has over 150,000 clones, about 83% seen once; the top ten hold more than 4%. Material for sequencing was PBMCs. The gene calls are TRBV6-1 and TRBJ1-4, with D possibly being TRBD1 (5 bases). The receptor was derived from a girl under 18 in good health and CMV-seropositive. CDR3 sequence: CASLEGGGREKLFF. The CDR3 region has the DNA TGTGCCAGCTTAGAGGGCGGGGGACGGGAAAAACTGTTTTTT.